The 29 T cell receptor beta chains given below trace back to one sample, sequenced in a study of blood T cell repertoires in COVID-19 (dated by TCRdb to 2018 to 2020). Libraries were prepared through the immunoSEQ multiplex PCR assay. The source is immuneACCESS, and TCRdb retained only in-frame sequences with V and J called. Part of the clones is not carried over; for the studies checked, unresolved V genes explain less than half of this, and the remainder is unexplained. For this sample the table gives around 300,000 clones, of which roughly 88% were detected only once. The biggest ten clones account for 8% to 13% of the sample. The sequenced material came from peripheral blood. These receptor sequences come from a woman aged 70-85 years with acute or convalescent COVID-19.

The chain joins TRBV5-5 to TRBJ1-1; perhaps TRBD1 as D (5 bases). Trimming took 5 bases from V and 1 from J, leaving 18 bases between them. Germline V gene lookup returns CDR1 SGHKS and CDR2 YYEKEE (reference sequence). The CDR3 runs 16 residues. CDR3 sequence (DNA): TGTGCCAGCAGTGACACAGGAGGGACGTGGAACACTGAAGCTTTCTTT. It specifies CASSDTGGTWNTEAFF. Full variable domain (remainder filled in from reference TRBV5-5 and TRBJ1-1): DAGVTQSPTHLIKTRGQQVTLRCSPISGHKSVSWYQQVLGQGPQFIFQYYEKEERGRGNFPDRFSARQFPNYSSELNVNALLLGDSALYLCASSDTGGTWNTEAFFGQGTRLTVV.

The rearrangement uses TRBV5-4 and TRBJ2-7; D is perhaps TRBD2 (5 bases). Germline-derived CDR1 and CDR2 are SGHNT and YYREEE (reference sequence). The V gene lost 4 bases and the J gene lost 2 bases, with 19 bases spanning the gap. This CDR3 has 16 residues. CDR3 coding DNA: TGTGCCAGCAGCCGCATCGGACTTATCGGCGCCTACGAGCAGTACTTC. This encodes CASSRIGLIGAYEQYF.

This sequence joins TRBV6-5 and TRBJ1-1; TRBD1 is a possible D gene (5 bases). Trimming cost V 10 bases and J 0 bases, with 12 bases left between them. The length of the CDR3 is 13 residues. Germline assignment: CDR1 MNHEY and CDR2 SVGAGI. As DNA, the CDR3 is TGTGCCACGATGACAGCCATGAACACTGAAGCTTTCTTT. Translated, it gives CATMTAMNTEAFF.

V usage is TRBV6-5 and J usage is TRBJ2-5, with D possibly TRBD2 on 7 matching bases. This CDR3 comprises 14 residues. V lost 5 bases to trimming and J lost 5 bases, with 15 bases between them. Per germline, CDR1 MNHEY and CDR2 SVGAGI. The CDR3 reads CASSRGGGLETQYF. The CDR3 nucleotides are TGTGCCAGCAGTAGGGGAGGGGGGCTGGAGACCCAGTACTTC.

V and J are TRBV3-1 (or the pseudogene TRBV3-2) and TRBJ2-7; D may be TRBD2 (6 bases). The CDR3 consists of 14 residues. V lost 4 bases and J 3 bases, leaving 13 bases between the germline ends. Germline V CDR1 and CDR2: LGHDT, YNNKEL (reference sequence). Here the CDR3 DNA reads TGTGCCAGCAGCCCCCGTGGAGGGAGCTACGAGCAGTACTTC. Translated: CASSPRGGSYEQYF.

The chain is built from TRBV6-1 and TRBJ2-1, with a weak D call TRBD1 (5 bases). The CDR3 loop spans 16 amino acids. Trimming stripped 2 bases from V and 2 bases from J, with 13 bases between. Germline-derived CDR1 and CDR2 are MNHNS and SASEGT. The CDR3 sequence is CASSERVGATYNEQFF. The DNA for the CDR3 is TGTGCCAGCAGTGAAAGGGTAGGGGCCACCTACAATGAGCAGTTCTTC.

The chain joins TRBV2 to TRBJ1-3, with D unresolved. V dropped 10 bases and J dropped 2 bases, with 9 bases sitting between them. Germline CDR1 is SNHLY and CDR2 is FYNNEI. The CDR3 consists of 12 residues. The DNA for the CDR3 is TGTGCCACGGGGAGAACTGGAAACACCATATATTTT. Protein: CATGRTGNTIYF.

The CDR3 region has the DNA TGTGCCAGCGTGTATGGGGGGGCCTCCTACGAGCAGTACTTC. Protein product: CASVYGGASYEQYF. The J gene is TRBJ2-7, the V gene TRBV6-5; D might be TRBD2 (7 bases). This CDR3 contains 14 residues. Germline lookup yields CDR1 MNHEY and CDR2 SVGAGI. The germline V and J ends were trimmed by 8 bases and 0 bases, with 14 bases remaining between them.

V is TRBV5-1 and J is TRBJ2-3; D is ambiguous. Germline V gives CDR1 SGHRS, CDR2 YFSETQ. V shed 0 bases and J shed 5 bases, with 7 bases lying between them. The CDR3 covers 13 residues. This chain's CDR3 is CASSLAPRDTQYF. The CDR3, as DNA: TGCGCCAGCAGCTTGGCCCCTCGAGATACGCAGTATTTT.

The chain joins TRBV30 to TRBJ1-1; unclear D gene. This CDR3 spans 11 amino acids. From germline, CDR1 is GTSNPN and CDR2 SVGIG (reference sequence). V was cut by 4 bases and J by 5 bases, with 8 bases left in between. The CDR3 loop reads CAWNARTEAFF. For the CDR3, the DNA is TGTGCCTGGAACGCGAGAACTGAAGCTTTCTTT. Full variable domain (remainder filled in from reference TRBV30 and TRBJ1-1): SQTIHQWPATLVQPVGSPLSLECTVEGTSNPNLYWYRQAAGRGLQLLFYSVGIGQISSEVPQNLSASRPQDRQFILSSKKLLLSDSGFYLCAWNARTEAFFGQGTRLTVV.

This clone was counted between two and nine times. This rearrangement joins TRBV5-1 to TRBJ1-1; TRBD1 agrees at 9 bases. CDR3 length equals 16 residues. V lost 0 bases to trimming and J lost 6 bases; unmatched junction nucleotides: 9. Germline V gives CDR1 SGHRS, CDR2 YFSETQ. In nucleotides, the CDR3 is TGCGCCAGCAGCTTGGTGTCCACAGGGGGCTGGTCTGAAGCTTTCTTT. Translated, it gives CASSLVSTGGWSEAFF.

The genes are TRBV3-1 (or the pseudogene TRBV3-2) and TRBJ1-5; no reliable D call. The CDR3 loop spans 15 amino acids. Germline V gene data show CDR1 as LGHDT and CDR2 as YNNKEL (reference sequence). With 5 bases removed from V and 6 bases from J, the gap between germline ends came to 17 bases. CDR3 sequence reads: CASSNSLILAQPQHF. Written as DNA, the CDR3 is TGTGCCAGCAGCAACTCCCTGATCCTAGCTCAGCCCCAGCATTTT.

This chain uses TRBV6-5 with TRBJ1-6; possible D gene TRBD1, 5 bases. Looked up from germline, CDR1 is MNHEY and CDR2 is SVGAGI. V lost 6 bases and J lost 10, with 19 bases in between. The CDR3 consists of 15 residues. CDR3 DNA sequence: TGTGCCAGCAGCAACTCCGGGGGGGGTGGATCACCCCTCCACTTT. This translates into CASSNSGGGGSPLHF.

Turning to this clone: The same CDR3 can be traced to other DNA sequences in this sample. The rearrangement links TRBV5-1 to TRBJ1-2; TRBD1 agrees at 7 bases. The CDR3 consists of 13 residues. Unmatched junction bases numbered 5, after V lost 1 base and J lost 8 bases. Germline V gives CDR1 SGHRS, CDR2 YFSETQ. The CDR3 region has the DNA TGCGCCAGCAGCTTGACAGGGGTGGACGGCTACACCTTC. It codes for CASSLTGVDGYTF. The full variable domain, its missing parts supplied by reference TRBV5-1 and TRBJ1-2, is KAGVTQTPRYLIKTRGQQVTLSCSPISGHRSVSWYQQTPGQGLQFLFEYFSETQRNKGNFPGRFSGRQFSNSRSEMNVSTLELGDSALYLCASSLTGVDGYTFGSGTRLTVV.

This clone was found a few times. The gene calls are TRBV5-1 and TRBJ2-7; no clear D gene. The V end was cut by 4 bases, the J end by 3 bases, with 14 bases between. The CDR3 contains 14 residues. CDR1 is SGHRS and CDR2 is YFSETQ in the germline V gene. The CDR3 loop is CASSPSTGYYEQYF. In DNA form, the CDR3 reads TGCGCCAGCAGCCCTTCTACGGGTTACTACGAGCAGTACTTC.

The genes are TRBV29-1 and TRBJ2-5, with 7 positions matching TRBD1. CDR3 length: 13 residues. Germline trimming cut 4 bases from V and 4 bases from J; bases unmatched to any gene: 6. From germline, CDR1 is SQVTM and CDR2 ANQGSEA. For the CDR3, the DNA is TGCAGCGTTGGAGGGGGCGGAGGAGAGACCCAGTACTTC. Its translation: CSVGGGGGETQYF.

This clone was detected a few times. The chain has TRBV7-9 and TRBJ2-1, with TRBD2 as a possible D gene (5 bases). The V end lost 6 bases, the J end lost 9 bases, and 12 bases lay between the germline ends. This CDR3 has 12 amino acids. Germline V CDR1 and CDR2: SEHNR, FQNEAQ (reference sequence). The CDR3 here is CASSELGSEQFF. The DNA for the CDR3 is TGTGCCAGCAGTGAACTAGGCAGTGAGCAGTTCTTC.

For this clone: At the DNA level, this CDR3 is encoded by other sequences in the same sample as well. V usage is TRBV27 and J usage is TRBJ1-2; tentative D call: TRBD1 (5 bases). CDR1 is MNHEY, CDR2 SMNVEV, per germline (reference sequence). The CDR3 contains 13 residues. V lost 3 bases to trimming and J lost 4 bases, with 9 bases between them. The CDR3 DNA reads TGTGCCAGCAGTTTCCGGGGGTCCTATGGCTACACCTTC. Protein: CASSFRGSYGYTF.

The rearrangement links TRBV12-3 or TRBV12-4 to TRBJ2-5, with unresolved D. The CDR3 runs 12 residues. The germline V and J ends were trimmed by 5 bases and 7 bases, with 11 bases remaining between them. The CDR3 here is CASSPPLGTQYF. In DNA form, the CDR3 reads TGTGCCAGCAGTCCACCCCTAGGGACCCAGTACTTC.

V and J are TRBV24-1 and TRBJ1-1; no reliable D call. The CDR3 consists of 14 residues. Germline CDR1 and CDR2: KGHDR and SFDVKD. V shed 1 base and J shed 7 bases, with 12 bases lying between them. The CDR3 bases are TGTGCCACCAGTGATTTAGGCGGAACTTTTGAAGCTTTCTTT. The encoded protein is CATSDLGGTFEAFF.

This clone appeared once. The V and J genes are TRBV3-1 (or the pseudogene TRBV3-2) and TRBJ1-2; D unclear. Germline CDR1 LGHDT, CDR2 YNNKEL (reference sequence). V lost 4 bases, J lost 8 bases, and 11 bases lay in between. CDR3 size: 12 residues. DNA of the CDR3: TGTGCCAGCAGCCGGGAGGTGGAGGGCTACACCTTC. It translates to CASSREVEGYTF.

This chain links TRBV7-8 with TRBJ1-1; D gene unclear. Trimming cost V 7 bases and J 6 bases, with 12 bases left between them. The CDR3 length is 12 residues. CDR1 and CDR2 from the germline V gene are SGHVS and FQNEAQ. The CDR3 bases are TGTGCCAGCACACTAGAAGGCGCTGAAGCTTTCTTT. Its protein product is CASTLEGAEAFF.

The rearrangement links TRBV5-1 to TRBJ2-5, with a possible D match to TRBD2 (7 bases). Germline loops: CDR1 SGHRS, CDR2 YFSETQ. The CDR3 sequence is 16 residues long. V was pared by 0 bases and J by 4 bases, with 16 bases between. CDR3 coding DNA: TGCGCCAGCAGCTTGGAGGGGGGGCTAGCGCGAGAGACCCAGTACTTC. This encodes CASSLEGGLARETQYF.

V is TRBV28 and J is TRBJ1-1, with D possibly matching TRBD1 (5 bases). Germline CDR1 MDHEN, CDR2 SYDVKM. With 3 bases removed from V and 7 bases from J, the gap between germline ends came to 15 bases. The length of the CDR3 is 14 residues. This chain's CDR3 is CASSLGLPTGEAFF. CDR3 in DNA: TGTGCCAGCAGTTTGGGGCTTCCTACGGGTGAAGCTTTCTTT.

J is TRBJ2-7 and V is TRBV3-1 (or the pseudogene TRBV3-2), with 9 bases lining up with TRBD1. Germline trimming cut 6 bases from V and 2 bases from J; bases unmatched to any gene: 8. The CDR3 length is 15 residues. CDR1 LGHDT and CDR2 YNNKEL come from the germline V gene (reference sequence). The CDR3 DNA follows: TGTGCCAGCAGTCTCGGCGGGACAGGGACCTACGAGCAGTACTTC. The encoded protein is CASSLGGTGTYEQYF.

This rearrangement joins TRBV7-2 to TRBJ2-2; weak D call: TRBD1 (6 bases). The length of the CDR3 is 16 residues. Trimming removed 5 bases from V and 0 bases from J, with 13 bases in between. Germline values: CDR1 SGHTA, CDR2 FQGNSA. CDR3 in DNA: TGTGCCAGCAGCCACCCGGGACAACCGAACACCGGGGAGCTGTTTTTT. This gives the protein CASSHPGQPNTGELFF.

A word on this clone: The same CDR3 arises from other DNA sequences in this sample as well. The rearrangement links TRBV3-1 (or the pseudogene TRBV3-2) to TRBJ2-5; possibly TRBD2 for D (6 bases). Trimming left V 1 base short and J 4 bases short, with 7 bases between. In germline, CDR1 is LGHDT, CDR2 YNNKEL (reference sequence). This CDR3 comprises 13 residues. Here the CDR3 DNA reads TGTGCCAGCAGCCAAGGGCGGGGAGAGACCCAGTACTTC. Its protein product is CASSQGRGETQYF.

A note on this clone: Other DNA variants within this sample encode the same CDR3. The chain couples TRBV7-9 to TRBJ2-1; TRBD1 aligns across 10 bases. CDR3 length: 15 amino acids. The J segment lost 4 bases and the V segment lost 5 bases, leaving 5 bases of the junction unmatched. Per the germline V gene, CDR1 is SEHNR and CDR2 is FQNEAQ (reference sequence). CDR3 residues: CASSRGQGVYNEQFF. The CDR3 bases are TGTGCCAGCAGCCGTGGACAGGGGGTTTACAATGAGCAGTTCTTC.

This chain links TRBV15 with TRBJ2-2, with a weak D call TRBD1 (6 bases). In germline, CDR1 is LNHNV, CDR2 YYDKDF (reference sequence). V dropped 5 bases and J dropped 1 base, with 8 bases sitting between them. The CDR3 consists of 14 residues. In DNA form, the CDR3 reads TGTGCCACCAGCCCGGGACAGAACACCGGGGAGCTGTTTTTT. Protein: CATSPGQNTGELFF.